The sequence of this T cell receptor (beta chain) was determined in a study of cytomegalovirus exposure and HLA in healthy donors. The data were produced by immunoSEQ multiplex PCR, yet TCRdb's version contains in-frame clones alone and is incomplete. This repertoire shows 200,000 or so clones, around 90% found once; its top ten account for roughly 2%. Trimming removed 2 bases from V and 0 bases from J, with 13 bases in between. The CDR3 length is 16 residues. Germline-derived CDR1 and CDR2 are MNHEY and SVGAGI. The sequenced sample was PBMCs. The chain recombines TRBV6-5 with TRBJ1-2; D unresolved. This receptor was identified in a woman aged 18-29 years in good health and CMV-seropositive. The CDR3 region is CASSYRAGSANYGYTF. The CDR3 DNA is TGTGCCAGCAGTTACCGGGCGGGGTCGGCTAACTATGGCTACACCTTC.